This TCR beta chain was recorded in a study of T cell responses to AZD1222 COVID-19 vaccine. At the level of the study: Pooling was applied to second doses at about 4 or about 12 weeks.

To note about this clone: The antigen is unknown.

Germline assignment: CDR1 SGHNT and CDR2 YYREEE (reference sequence). Trimming at V came to 4 bases and at J to 4 bases, leaving 6 bases not matched to a gene. CDR3 length: 15 residues. General observations from the study: Two doses of AZD1222 preceded a rise in Spike-specific TCR breadth and depth. Vaccine-associated CD4 TCRs ranged over spike, dominating at 160-218 and 743-854. Sampling captured repertoires only after the peak T cell response.

The assay was immunoSEQ multiplex PCR, and TCRdb's table has in-frame clones only and misses some. The table lists 100,000 to 140,000 clones, under 95% of them singletons. This TCR was recovered from an adult in good health. The specimen comprised peripheral blood, sampled on day 0 of AZD1222 vaccination. The chain joins TRBV5-4 to TRBJ2-7, with TRBD1 matching 12 bases. The CDR3, as DNA: TGTGCCAGCAGCCCGGGACAGGGGGCGCTTTACGAGCAGTACTTC. Translating gives CASSPGQGALYEQYF. The full variable domain, in which reference TRBV5-4 and TRBJ2-7 provide the parts outside the CDR3, is ETGVTQSPTHLIKTRGQQVTLRCSSQSGHNTVSWYQQALGQGPQFIFQYYREEENGRGNFPPRFSGLQFPNYSSELNVNALELDDSALYLCASSPGQGALYEQYFGPGTRLTVT.